Listed below are T cell receptor beta chains from one sample, sequenced in a study of T cell changes during pregnancy in multiple sclerosis. Clones were read by immunoSEQ multiplex PCR, and TCRdb kept only the in-frame ones, dropping some. This table holds tens of thousands of clones, roughly nine tenths found once. Here the sequenced sample was CD4+ T cells from peripheral blood mononuclear cells, taken in the first trimester of pregnancy. These TCRs come from a female donor with multiple sclerosis, enrolled in a pregnancy study. Each CDR3 is given with its conserved first and last residue. Fields, in order: J gene, D gene, clone size, V gene, CDR3 DNA, CDR3 protein. A D gene is named only where the DNA matches it firmly. Not every row has a clone size; where given, it reads once, few, many or a size class.

J: TRBJ1-3; D: TRBD1; size: few; V: TRBV5-4; DNA: TGTGCCAGCAGCTTGACCCCCATTTTCTCGACAGGGGTCGCTTTGAGCACCATATATTTT; CDR3: CASSLTPIFSTGVALSTIYF
J: TRBJ2-3; D: TRBD2; size: -; V: TRBV5-4; DNA: TGTGCCAGCTATCCTAGCGGGGTAGATACGCAGTATTTT; CDR3: CASYPSGVDTQYF
J: TRBJ2-7; D: TRBD1; size: -; V: TRBV29-1; DNA: TGCAGCGTTGTAACAGGGGGTTGGTCCTACGAGCAGTACTTC; CDR3: CSVVTGGWSYEQYF
J: TRBJ1-5; D: TRBD1; size: -; V: TRBV11-3; DNA: TGTGCCAGCAGCTCCCCGGGACAGGGGGTTAGCAATCAGCCCCAGCATTTT; CDR3: CASSSPGQGVSNQPQHF
J: TRBJ1-2; D: -; size: -; V: TRBV6-6; DNA: TGTGCCAGCAGTTACGGGGGCGGCTACACCTTC; CDR3: CASSYGGGYTF
J: TRBJ1-2; D: TRBD1; size: -; V: TRBV5-1; DNA: TGCGCCAGCAGCTTACAGGGGAAGAGGAACTATGGCTACACCTTC; CDR3: CASSLQGKRNYGYTF
J: TRBJ2-7; D: TRBD1; size: -; V: TRBV19; DNA: TGTGCCACCTCGGGACAGCGAGCCTACGAGCAGTACTTC; CDR3: CATSGQRAYEQYF
J: TRBJ2-5; D: -; size: -; V: TRBV30; DNA: TGTGCCTGGACCTTGGCGGAGCCCGGGGCCCAGTACTTC; CDR3: CAWTLAEPGAQYF
J: TRBJ2-7; D: -; size: -; V: TRBV18; DNA: TGTGCCAGCTCACCGGGGGGACTCCAGTCGGGGGACTTC; CDR3: CASSPGGLQSGDF
J: TRBJ2-5; D: TRBD2; size: -; V: TRBV11-3; DNA: TGTGCCAGCAGCCAAAGCCCTAGCGGGAGAAAAGAGACCCAGTACTTC; CDR3: CASSQSPSGRKETQYF
J: TRBJ1-2; D: TRBD1; size: once; V: TRBV19; DNA: TGTGCCAGTAGGTGGCAGGGGGCTAACTATGGCTACACCTTC; CDR3: CASRWQGANYGYTF
J: TRBJ1-1; D: TRBD1; size: -; V: TRBV27; DNA: TGTGCCAGCAGCGCTGGGGACAGGGGGACTGAAGCTTTCTTT; CDR3: CASSAGDRGTEAFF
J: TRBJ2-7; D: TRBD1; size: -; V: TRBV6-5; DNA: TGTGCCAGCAGTAACACAGGGGGCTACGAGCAGTACTTC; CDR3: CASSNTGGYEQYF
J: TRBJ2-7; D: TRBD2; size: -; V: TRBV7-9; DNA: TGTGCCAGCAGCCCCTCCCGAGGACTAGCGGGAAACGAGCAGTACTTC; CDR3: CASSPSRGLAGNEQYF
J: TRBJ1-2; D: -; size: -; V: TRBV2; DNA: TGTGCCAGCAGTGGCCCGTTACAGGAATATGGCTACACCTTC; CDR3: CASSGPLQEYGYTF
J: TRBJ1-1; D: -; size: -; V: TRBV4-2; DNA: TGTGCCAGCAGCCGGCCTGGGGGGGGAACTGAAGCTTTCTTT; CDR3: CASSRPGGGTEAFF
J: TRBJ1-4; D: -; size: -; V: TRBV5-1; DNA: TGCGCCAGCAGCATCGGCAGGGGATTCGGTGAAAAACTGTTTTTT; CDR3: CASSIGRGFGEKLFF
J: TRBJ2-7; D: -; size: -; V: TRBV9; DNA: TGTGCCAGCAGCGTAACAGGCTCCTACGAGCAGTACTTC; CDR3: CASSVTGSYEQYF
J: TRBJ1-1; D: TRBD1; size: -; V: TRBV28; DNA: TGTGCCAGCAGTTTGGGAGACAGGGATGAAGCTTTCTTT; CDR3: CASSLGDRDEAFF
J: TRBJ2-3; D: -; size: -; V: TRBV19; DNA: TGTGCCAGTAGTCCCGGGGTCAACACAGATACGCAGTATTTT; CDR3: CASSPGVNTDTQYF
J: TRBJ2-1; D: TRBD1; size: -; V: TRBV9; DNA: TGTGCCAGCAGCGTAGGACGGGACAGGGCCTACAATGAGCAGTTCTTC; CDR3: CASSVGRDRAYNEQFF
J: TRBJ2-7; D: -; size: -; V: TRBV20-1; DNA: TGCAGTGCTAGAGATGGCCGGGGACAGTACTTC; CDR3: CSARDGRGQYF
J: TRBJ1-2; D: -; size: -; V: TRBV19; DNA: TGTGCCAGTAGTAGGGACAACAAACCAGTTTTCTATGGCTACACCTTC; CDR3: CASSRDNKPVFYGYTF
J: TRBJ1-2; D: TRBD1; size: once; V: TRBV7-9; DNA: TGTGCCAGCAGCTTAGTGTTAGGGGGCAGGGACTATGGCTACACCTTC; CDR3: CASSLVLGGRDYGYTF
J: TRBJ2-3; D: -; size: -; V: TRBV5-1; DNA: TGCGCCAGCAGTTTAGCCCGGGATACGCAGTATTTT; CDR3: CASSLARDTQYF
J: TRBJ2-5; D: TRBD2; size: -; V: TRBV5-4; DNA: TGTGCCAGCAGCTTGGCCTCTAGCGGGAGGGCCCAAGAGACCCAGTACTTC; CDR3: CASSLASSGRAQETQYF
J: TRBJ1-2; D: -; size: -; V: TRBV28; DNA: TGTGCCAGCAGTTTAATTAGGGGCCCGGAAGACGGCTACACCTTC; CDR3: CASSLIRGPEDGYTF